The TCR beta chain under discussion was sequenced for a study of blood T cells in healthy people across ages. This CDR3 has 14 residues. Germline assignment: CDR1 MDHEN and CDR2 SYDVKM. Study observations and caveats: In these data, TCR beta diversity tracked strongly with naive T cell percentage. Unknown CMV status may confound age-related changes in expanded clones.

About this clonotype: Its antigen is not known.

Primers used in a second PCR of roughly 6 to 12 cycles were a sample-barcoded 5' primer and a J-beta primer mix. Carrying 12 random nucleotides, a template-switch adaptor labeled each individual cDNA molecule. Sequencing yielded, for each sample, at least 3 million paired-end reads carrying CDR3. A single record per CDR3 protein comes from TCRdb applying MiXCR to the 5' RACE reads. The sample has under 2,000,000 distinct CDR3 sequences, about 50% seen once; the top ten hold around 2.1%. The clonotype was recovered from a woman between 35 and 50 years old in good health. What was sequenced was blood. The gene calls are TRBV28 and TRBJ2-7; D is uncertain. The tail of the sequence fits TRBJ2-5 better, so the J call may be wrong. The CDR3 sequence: CASSVPLGRETQYF. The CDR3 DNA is TGTGCCAGCAGTGTGCCCCTAGGACGGGAGACCCAGTACTTC.